Presented here are 2 T cell receptor beta chains from one specimen sequenced in a study of PD-1 blockade in classical Hodgkin lymphoma. Here immunoSEQ multiplex PCR was the method, and the copy in TCRdb shows in-frame clones only, minus some. Of about 32,000 clones detected, around 82% appear once; the ten largest clones hold about 15%. Time point reported: cycle 4 day 1 (C4D1), after about 6 weeks of nivolumab. Every one of the patients relapsed after autologous stem cell transplantation (brentuximab vedotin exposure was variable). The source was peripheral blood mononuclear cells (PBMCs), collected before the fourth cycle of nivolumab. The receptors stem from a human donor with classical Hodgkin lymphoma.

The table lists this clone with a count of one. The chain links TRBV4-3 to TRBJ1-5; no reliable D call. V lost 0 bases and J lost 11, with 17 bases in between. Germline CDR1 LGHNA, CDR2 YSLEER. The CDR3 runs 15 residues. The CDR3 is CASSQDRWGGGSQHF. In DNA form, the CDR3 reads TGCGCCAGCAGCCAAGATCGGTGGGGAGGAGGGTCCCAGCATTTT.

The chain couples TRBV6-1 to TRBJ1-4; 7 bases map to TRBD1. The junction had 6 bases not matched to a gene; V was cut back by 2 bases and J by 6 bases. Germline lookup yields CDR1 MNHNS and CDR2 SASEGT. This CDR3 region has 15 residues. The CDR3 nucleotides are TGTGCCAGCAGTGAAATGACAGGGTGGTATGAAAAACTGTTTTTT. Translating gives CASSEMTGWYEKLFF.